The source of this T cell receptor (beta chain) is a study of T cells in Graves' hyperthyroidism and ophthalmopathy. The germline gives CDR1 MNHEY, CDR2 SMNVEV (reference sequence). Losses at the gene ends were 8 bases for V and 7 bases for J; bases not matched to a gene: 15. This CDR3 spans 16 amino acids. RNA transcripts yielded amplified TCR beta CDR3 regions. Using the HTBI primer set, a first-round RT-PCR was run on the TCR CDR3. TCRdb used MiXCR to reprocess the multiplex PCR reads, holding one entry per CDR3 protein. The sample records around 250,000 distinct CDR3 sequences, 24% being singletons.

The gene calls are TRBV27 and TRBJ2-7; TRBD1 aligns across 12 bases. This sequence originates from a woman in her 40s with Graves' ophthalmopathy. The sequencing sample was made of blood. The CDR3 loop reads CASGTRRGQGAGEQYF. The DNA for the CDR3 is TGTGCCAGCGGAACCCGCAGGGGACAGGGGGCGGGGGAGCAGTACTTC.